This TCR beta chain was sequenced during a study of cytomegalovirus exposure and HLA in healthy donors. The PCR contained 60 Vbeta and 13 Jbeta primers. Clones were read by immunoSEQ multiplex PCR, and TCRdb kept only the in-frame ones, dropping some. This sample has roughly 120,000 clones, with roughly 73% found just once. The sample taken for sequencing was PBMCs. The sequence was collected from a woman in her thirties in good health and CMV-seronegative.

The CDR3 DNA sequence: TGTGCCAGCAGTCCCGGGACACGGCTCTACGAGCAGTACTTC. It yields the protein CASSPGTRLYEQYF. This sequence joins TRBV27 and TRBJ2-7, with a weak D call TRBD1 (6 bases). Trimming took 5 bases from V and 3 from J, leaving 14 bases between them. CDR1 MNHEY and CDR2 SMNVEV come from the germline V gene (reference sequence). This CDR3 is built from 14 residues.